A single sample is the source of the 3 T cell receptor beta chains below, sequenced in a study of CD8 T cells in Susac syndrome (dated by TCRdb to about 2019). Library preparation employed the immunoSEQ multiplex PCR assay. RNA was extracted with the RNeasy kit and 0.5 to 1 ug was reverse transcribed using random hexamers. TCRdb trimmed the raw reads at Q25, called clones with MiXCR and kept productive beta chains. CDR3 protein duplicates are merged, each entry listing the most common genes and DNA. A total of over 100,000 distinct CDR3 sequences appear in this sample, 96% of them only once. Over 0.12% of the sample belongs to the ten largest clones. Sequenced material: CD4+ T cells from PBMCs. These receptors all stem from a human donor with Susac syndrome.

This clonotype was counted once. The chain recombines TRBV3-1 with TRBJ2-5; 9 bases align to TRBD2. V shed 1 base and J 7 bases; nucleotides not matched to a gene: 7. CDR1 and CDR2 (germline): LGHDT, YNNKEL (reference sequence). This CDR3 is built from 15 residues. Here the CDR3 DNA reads TGTGCCAGCAGCCAAGGGGGCGGGAGGGACGGGACCCAGTACTTC. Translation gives CASSQGGGRDGTQYF.

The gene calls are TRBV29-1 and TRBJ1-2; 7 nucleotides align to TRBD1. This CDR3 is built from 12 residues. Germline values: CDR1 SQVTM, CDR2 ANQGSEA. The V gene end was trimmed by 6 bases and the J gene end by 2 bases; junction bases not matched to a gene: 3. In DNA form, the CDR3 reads TGCAGCGTCCTGACAGGGAACTATGGCTACACCTTC. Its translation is CSVLTGNYGYTF.

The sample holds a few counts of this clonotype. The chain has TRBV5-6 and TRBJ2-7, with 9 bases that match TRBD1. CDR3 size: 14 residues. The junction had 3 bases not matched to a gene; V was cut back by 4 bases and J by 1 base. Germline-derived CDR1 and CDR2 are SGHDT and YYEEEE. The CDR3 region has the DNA TGTGCCAGCAGCCGGGGACAGGGATCCTACGAGCAGTACTTC. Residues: CASSRGQGSYEQYF.